The 29 T cell receptor beta chains given below trace back to one sample, sequenced in a study of blood T cell repertoires in COVID-19. Using immunoSEQ multiplex PCR, the repertoire was profiled, and TCRdb retains in-frame clones only, with some absent. The sample holds fewer than 150,000 clones, 84% seen once. Sequencing was carried out using peripheral blood. All receptors come from a human donor in a cohort sampled during active COVID-19.

In this sample, this clone turned up once. Its ends do not fully match the called genes, so a read error is possible. The rearrangement links TRBV30 to TRBJ1-2; the D gene is possibly TRBD1 (5 bases). CDR1 is GTSNPN, CDR2 SVGIG, per germline (reference sequence). This CDR3 contains 11 residues. As DNA, the CDR3 is TGCTGCGGGGGTAAGGTGGATGGCTACACCTTC. Translating it yields CCGGKVDGYTF.

The CDR3: CASSLDSGQETQYF. CDR3 DNA: TGTGCCAGCAGCTTAGATTCGGGGCAAGAGACCCAGTACTTC. This chain joins TRBV7-2 and TRBJ2-5, with D perhaps matching TRBD2 (5 bases). Germline V gives CDR1 SGHTA, CDR2 FQGNSA. V lost 1 base to trimming and J lost 2 bases, with 8 bases between them. This CDR3 has 14 residues.

CDR3 loop: CASSQDPEGGNSPLHF. The CDR3 DNA is TGTGCCAGCAGCCAAGATCCTGAGGGTGGGAATTCACCCCTCCACTTT. The chain combines TRBV4-2 with TRBJ1-6, with D unresolved. The length of the CDR3 is 16 residues. Between the trimmed V and J ends, which lost 0 bases and 7 bases, there was a span of 13 bases. The germline V gene encodes CDR1 LGHNA and CDR2 YNFKEQ.

This chain connects TRBV24-1 to TRBJ2-3; D might be TRBD2 (5 bases). The germline V gene has CDR1 KGHDR and CDR2 SFDVKD. V lost 3 bases and J 0 bases, leaving 12 bases between the germline ends. The CDR3 extends over 16 amino acids. The CDR3 reads CATSDTAGDSTDTQYF. In DNA, the CDR3 is TGTGCCACCAGTGATACCGCCGGGGATAGCACAGATACGCAGTATTTT.

V usage is TRBV19 and J usage is TRBJ1-1; the D is unclear. V dropped 7 bases and J dropped 6 bases, with 18 bases sitting between them. Germline V gene lookup returns CDR1 LNHDA and CDR2 SQIVND (reference sequence). This CDR3 has 14 residues. Here the CDR3 DNA reads TGTGCCAGTATTCCCCGCCGCCCCGGGGCTGAAGCTTTCTTT. Translation gives CASIPRRPGAEAFF.

CDR3 amino acids: CASSLGGTGGRTNEKLFF. CDR3 sequence (DNA): TGTGCCAGCAGCTTGGGAGGGACAGGGGGGAGGACTAATGAAAAACTGTTTTTT. J is TRBJ1-4 and V is TRBV5-4; 11 nucleotides line up with TRBD1. Unmatched junction bases numbered 6, after V lost 0 bases and J lost 2 bases. Germline CDR1 reads SGHNT; CDR2 reads YYREEE (reference sequence). This CDR3 region has 18 residues.

V usage is TRBV3-1 (or the pseudogene TRBV3-2) and J usage is TRBJ1-5; D is ambiguous. V lost 4 bases, J lost 2 bases, and 12 bases lay in between. Looked up from germline, CDR1 is LGHDT and CDR2 is YNNKEL (reference sequence). The CDR3 loop spans 15 amino acids. The CDR3 is CASSPGLGGNQPQHF. CDR3 bases: TGTGCCAGCAGCCCGGGGTTGGGAGGCAATCAGCCCCAGCATTTT.

CDR3 region: CASSHAGGGVGTEAFF. The CDR3 nucleotides are TGTGCCAGCAGCCACGCAGGCGGGGGTGTCGGCACTGAAGCTTTCTTT. The chain joins TRBV3-1 (or the pseudogene TRBV3-2) to TRBJ1-1, with D perhaps matching TRBD1 (5 bases). V was shortened by 3 bases and J by 4 bases, with 18 bases between the two germline ends. The CDR3 is made up of 16 amino acids. From germline, CDR1 is LGHDT and CDR2 YNNKEL (reference sequence).

This clone has only a few counts. The chain is built from TRBV9 and TRBJ1-1; possibly TRBD1 for D (5 bases). Germline lookup yields CDR1 SGDLS and CDR2 YYNGEE. The CDR3 contains 16 residues. V gave up 3 bases and J gave up 2 bases, with 17 bases separating them. CDR3 region: CASSASVGGDNTEAFF. The CDR3 bases are TGTGCCAGCAGCGCATCTGTCGGGGGGGACAACACTGAAGCTTTCTTT.

This chain uses TRBV12-3 or TRBV12-4 with TRBJ2-3, with D perhaps matching TRBD2 (5 bases). The CDR3 extends over 11 amino acids. V was cut by 7 bases and J by 8 bases, with 10 bases left in between. The CDR3 DNA sequence: TGTGCCAGCAATCTCGGGGTTACGCAGTATTTT. This translates into CASNLGVTQYF.

The gene calls are TRBV7-8 and TRBJ2-4; no reliable D call. Deletions cut 5 bases from V and 0 bases from J, with 8 bases between. The germline V gene encodes CDR1 SGHVS and CDR2 FQNEAQ. The length of the CDR3 is 14 residues. CDR3 protein: CASSDSLAKNIQYF. Written as DNA, the CDR3 is TGTGCCAGCAGCGACTCCCTAGCCAAAAACATTCAGTACTTC. The complete variable domain, with remaining parts taken from reference TRBV7-8 and TRBJ2-4, reads GAGVSQSPRYKVAKRGQDVALRCDPISGHVSLFWYQQALGQGPEFLTYFQNEAQLDKSGLPSDRFFAERPEGSVSTLKIQRTQQEDSAVYLCASSDSLAKNIQYFGAGTRLSVL.

This clone has only a few counts. The gene calls are TRBV12-3 or TRBV12-4 and TRBJ2-2; D gene uncertain. There are 13 residues in the CDR3. Trimming cost V 3 bases and J 3 bases, with 5 bases left between them. The CDR3 loop is CASSFTDTGELFF. For the CDR3, the DNA is TGTGCCAGCAGTTTTACAGACACCGGGGAGCTGTTTTTT.

The V gene is TRBV5-6, the J gene TRBJ1-3, with 8 bases that match TRBD1. The germline V gene has CDR1 SGHDT and CDR2 YYEEEE. The J segment lost 3 bases and the V segment lost 4 bases, leaving 3 bases of the junction unmatched. This CDR3 spans 14 amino acids. The CDR3 region has the DNA TGTGCCAGCAGCCCGACAGGGGTTGGAAACACCATATATTTT. Its protein product is CASSPTGVGNTIYF.

The rearrangement joins TRBV18 to TRBJ2-5, with D possibly matching TRBD1 (6 bases). Trimming stripped 6 bases from V and 4 bases from J, with 18 bases between. The CDR3 extends over 15 amino acids. Germline V gene data show CDR1 as KGHSH and CDR2 as LQKENI. The CDR3 DNA reads TGTGCCAGCTCGCCCCGACAGGCCCAGGGAGAGACCCAGTACTTC. Its protein is CASSPRQAQGETQYF. Together with reference TRBV18 and TRBJ2-5, the CDR3 gives the full variable domain: NAGVMQNPRHLVRRRGQEARLRCSPMKGHSHVYWYRQLPEEGLKFMVYLQKENIIDESGMPKERFSAEFPKEGPSILRIQQVVRGDSAAYFCASSPRQAQGETQYFGPGTRLLVL.

This clone occurred once. The rearrangement links TRBV12-3 or TRBV12-4 to TRBJ1-2; TRBD1 might be the D (6 bases). This CDR3 is 12 amino acids long. Trimming pared 4 bases from V and 8 bases from J, leaving 11 bases between. As DNA, the CDR3 is TGTGCCAGCAGTTCAACAGGGATGGGCTACACCTTC. Its translation: CASSSTGMGYTF.

The V call is TRBV3-1 (or the pseudogene TRBV3-2), the J call TRBJ2-3; D is perhaps TRBD1 (6 bases). V was pared by 4 bases and J by 3 bases, with 14 bases between. The V gene's germline CDR1 is LGHDT and CDR2 YNNKEL (reference sequence). This CDR3 spans 15 amino acids. The DNA of the CDR3 is TGTGCCAGCAGCCTCGCTGGGGGCGCGACAGATACGCAGTATTTT. Amino acid sequence: CASSLAGGATDTQYF.

The chain uses TRBV19 and TRBJ1-2, with no clear D. V dropped 7 bases and J dropped 4 bases, with 13 bases sitting between them. Germline-derived CDR1 and CDR2 are LNHDA and SQIVND (reference sequence). The CDR3 is 13 residues long. This CDR3 is CASMLLNGYGYTF. The CDR3 region has the DNA TGTGCCAGTATGTTGCTCAACGGCTATGGCTACACCTTC.

J is TRBJ1-1 and V is TRBV5-1; tentatively, D is TRBD1 (6 bases). Germline CDR1 and CDR2: SGHRS and YFSETQ. The CDR3 runs 15 residues. Trimming left V 3 bases short and J 1 base short, with 13 bases between. This CDR3 is CASSWDTLQNTEAFF. The DNA of the CDR3 is TGCGCCAGCAGCTGGGACACCCTTCAGAACACTGAAGCTTTCTTT. Full variable domain (missing parts from reference TRBV5-1 and TRBJ1-1): KAGVTQTPRYLIKTRGQQVTLSCSPISGHRSVSWYQQTPGQGLQFLFEYFSETQRNKGNFPGRFSGRQFSNSRSEMNVSTLELGDSALYLCASSWDTLQNTEAFFGQGTRLTVV.

V gene TRBV30 combines with J gene TRBJ2-7, with D possibly TRBD2 on 6 matching bases. V lost 7 bases and J lost 4, with 20 bases in between. The CDR3 totals 14 residues. Germline CDR1 and CDR2: GTSNPN and SVGIG (reference sequence). CDR3 residues: CASRIPGRGYEQYF. The CDR3 DNA is TGTGCCTCCAGAATCCCCGGTCGGGGGTACGAGCAGTACTTC.

The CDR3 DNA follows: TGTGCCAGCAGTTTAAAGTCGGGGTTCGAGCAGTACTTC. This codes for CASSLKSGFEQYF. This chain links TRBV12-3 or TRBV12-4 with TRBJ2-7, with D tentatively TRBD2 (5 bases). The V end lost 2 bases, the J end lost 6 bases, and 11 bases lay between the germline ends. The CDR3 covers 13 residues.

The V gene is TRBV9, the J gene TRBJ1-4, with D possibly matching TRBD1 (5 bases). Germline CDR1 and CDR2: SGDLS and YYNGEE. This CDR3 has 12 residues. Trimming cost V 0 bases and J 12 bases, with 9 bases left between them. The CDR3 DNA sequence: TGTGCCAGCAGCGTAGCTGGGGGGGAACTGTTTTTT. This translates into CASSVAGGELFF.

The chain carries TRBV3-1 (or the pseudogene TRBV3-2) and TRBJ2-4, with D possibly matching TRBD1 (5 bases). CDR3 length: 16 residues. The germline CDR1 and CDR2 sequences are LGHDT and YNNKEL (reference sequence). Between the trimmed V and J ends, which lost 2 bases and 3 bases, there was a span of 14 bases. The CDR3 bases are TGTGCCAGCAGCCAAAGTAGGTGGCAGGGCAAAAACATTCAGTACTTC. Residues: CASSQSRWQGKNIQYF.

The CDR3: CATSRDRTGRATGELFF. The CDR3 nucleotides read TGTGCCACCAGCAGAGACCGGACAGGGCGGGCCACCGGGGAGCTGTTTTTT. This sequence joins TRBV15 and TRBJ2-2, with TRBD1 identical over 8 bases. The CDR3 runs 17 residues. V lost 0 bases, J lost 4 bases, and 7 bases stayed unmatched. The germline V gene encodes CDR1 LNHNV and CDR2 YYDKDF (reference sequence).

The gene calls are TRBV6-5 and TRBJ2-1, with D perhaps TRBD2 (7 bases). The CDR3 has 13 amino acids. The V gene lost 2 bases and the J gene lost 15 bases, with 17 bases spanning the gap. Germline CDR1 reads MNHEY; CDR2 reads SVGAGI. The CDR3 spells CASSYPGGGDRFF. CDR3 nucleotide sequence: TGTGCCAGCAGTTACCCCGGAGGGGGGGATCGGTTCTTC.

V gene TRBV18 combines with J gene TRBJ2-7, with D possibly being TRBD2 (5 bases). Trimming left V 4 bases short and J 4 bases short, with 11 bases between. Germline CDR1 is KGHSH and CDR2 is LQKENI. The length of the CDR3 is 13 residues. This chain's CDR3 is CASSRSEGYEQYF. The CDR3 bases are TGTGCCAGCTCACGGAGCGAGGGATACGAGCAGTACTTC.

Only a few counts were recorded for this clone. The chain combines TRBV27 with TRBJ1-2; the D is unclear. V lost 3 bases and J lost 2, with 7 bases in between. CDR1 and CDR2 (germline): MNHEY, SMNVEV (reference sequence). This CDR3 region has 13 residues. This chain's CDR3 is CASSLGSNYGYTF. The CDR3 DNA follows: TGTGCCAGCAGTTTGGGCAGCAACTATGGCTACACCTTC.

V gene TRBV25-1 combines with J gene TRBJ2-3; tentatively, D is TRBD2 (6 bases). From germline, CDR1 is MGHDK and CDR2 SYGVNS. The CDR3 length is 16 residues. V lost 4 bases and J lost 4, with 18 bases in between. In DNA form, the CDR3 reads TGTGCCAGCAGTGCCATGCGGCGGGGATCATCAGATACGCAGTATTTT. This encodes CASSAMRRGSSDTQYF. Drawing the rest from reference TRBV25-1 and TRBJ2-3, the complete variable domain is EADIYQTPRYLVIGTGKKITLECSQTMGHDKMYWYQQDPGMELHLIHYSYGVNSTEKGDLSSESTVSRIRTEHFPLTLESARPSHTSQYLCASSAMRRGSSDTQYFGPGTRLTVL.

This clone was seen a few times. V is TRBV19 and J is TRBJ1-2; no firm D call. The CDR3 extends over 16 amino acids. Germline values: CDR1 LNHDA, CDR2 SQIVND (reference sequence). V lost 3 bases to trimming and J lost 0 bases, with 14 bases between them. CDR3 sequence reads: CASSITFGVANYGYTF. CDR3 in DNA: TGTGCCAGTAGTATCACATTCGGAGTAGCTAACTATGGCTACACCTTC.

CDR3 sequence reads: CASSPTSGGSNTGELFF. CDR3 DNA: TGTGCCAGCAGCCCCACTAGCGGGGGGTCGAACACCGGGGAGCTGTTTTTT. The rearrangement links TRBV3-1 (or the pseudogene TRBV3-2) to TRBJ2-2, with 12 bases aligning to TRBD2. Germline V lookup: CDR1 LGHDT, CDR2 YNNKEL (reference sequence). The CDR3 loop spans 17 amino acids. The J segment lost 0 bases and the V segment lost 4 bases, leaving 3 bases of the junction unmatched.